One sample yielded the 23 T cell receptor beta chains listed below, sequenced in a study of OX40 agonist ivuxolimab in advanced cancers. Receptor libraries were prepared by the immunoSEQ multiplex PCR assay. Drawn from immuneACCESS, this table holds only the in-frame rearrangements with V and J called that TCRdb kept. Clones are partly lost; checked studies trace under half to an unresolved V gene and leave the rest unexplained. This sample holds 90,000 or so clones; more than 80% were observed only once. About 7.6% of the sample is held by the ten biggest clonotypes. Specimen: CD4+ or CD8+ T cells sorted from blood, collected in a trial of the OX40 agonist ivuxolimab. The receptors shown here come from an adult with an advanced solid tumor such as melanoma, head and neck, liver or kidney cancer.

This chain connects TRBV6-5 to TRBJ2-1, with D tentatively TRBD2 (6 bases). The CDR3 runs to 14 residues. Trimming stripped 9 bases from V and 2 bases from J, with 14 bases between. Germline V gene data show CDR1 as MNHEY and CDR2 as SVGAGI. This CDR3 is CASGPRGAYNEQFF. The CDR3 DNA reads TGTGCCAGTGGACCGCGGGGCGCCTACAATGAGCAGTTCTTC.

The CDR3: CASSGYNEQFF. The CDR3 DNA reads TGTGCCAGCAGCGGGTACAATGAGCAGTTCTTC. The chain recombines TRBV11-1 with TRBJ2-1; D gene uncertain. V was trimmed by 5 bases and J by 4 bases, leaving 3 bases between them. In germline, CDR1 is SGHAT, CDR2 FQDESV (reference sequence). The CDR3 runs to 11 residues.

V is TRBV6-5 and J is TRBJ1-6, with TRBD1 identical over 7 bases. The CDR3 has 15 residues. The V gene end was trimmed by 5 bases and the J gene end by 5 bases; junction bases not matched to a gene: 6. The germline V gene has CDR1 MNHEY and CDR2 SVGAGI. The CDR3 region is CASSRDSWHNSPLHF. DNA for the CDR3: TGTGCCAGCAGTCGGGACAGTTGGCATAATTCACCCCTCCACTTT.

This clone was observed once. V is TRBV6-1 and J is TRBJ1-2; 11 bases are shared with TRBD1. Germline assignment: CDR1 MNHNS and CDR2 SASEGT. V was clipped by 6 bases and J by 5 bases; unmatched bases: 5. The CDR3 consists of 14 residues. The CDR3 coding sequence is TGTGCCAGCAGGGGGGGACAGGGGGGATATGGCTACACCTTC. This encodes CASRGGQGGYGYTF.

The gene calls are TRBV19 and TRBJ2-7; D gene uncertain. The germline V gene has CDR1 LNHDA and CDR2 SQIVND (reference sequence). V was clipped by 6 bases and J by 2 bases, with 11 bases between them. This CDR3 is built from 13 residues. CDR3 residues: CASSATLAYEQYF. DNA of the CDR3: TGTGCCAGTAGCGCGACGCTTGCCTACGAGCAGTACTTC.

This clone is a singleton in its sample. DNA of the CDR3: TGTGCCTGGACAACAGGGGCTTCAAGCAATCAGCCCCAGCATTTT. This sequence encodes CAWTTGASSNQPQHF. The V gene is TRBV30, the J gene TRBJ1-5; 7 bases line up with TRBD1. The CDR3 extends over 15 amino acids. Germline-derived CDR1 and CDR2 are GTSNPN and SVGIG (reference sequence). With 4 bases clipped from V and 1 base from J, the junction kept 7 bases outside the gene matches.

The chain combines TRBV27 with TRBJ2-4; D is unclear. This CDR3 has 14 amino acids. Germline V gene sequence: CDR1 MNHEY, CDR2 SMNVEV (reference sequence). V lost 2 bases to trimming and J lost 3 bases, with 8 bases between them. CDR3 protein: CASSLIGGKNIQYF. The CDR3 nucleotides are TGTGCCAGCAGTTTAATAGGTGGCAAAAACATTCAGTACTTC.

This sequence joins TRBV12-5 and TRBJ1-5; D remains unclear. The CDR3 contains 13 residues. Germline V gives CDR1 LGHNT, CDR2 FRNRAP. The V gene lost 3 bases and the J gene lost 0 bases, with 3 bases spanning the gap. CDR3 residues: CASGFFSNQPQHF. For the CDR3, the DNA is TGTGCTAGTGGTTTTTTTAGCAATCAGCCCCAGCATTTT.

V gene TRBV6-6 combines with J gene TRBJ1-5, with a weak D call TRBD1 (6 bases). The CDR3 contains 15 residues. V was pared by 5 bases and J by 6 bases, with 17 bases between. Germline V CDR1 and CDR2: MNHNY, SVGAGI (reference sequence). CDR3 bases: TGTGCCAGCAGTGCTACAGGGTTTGGGGGTCAGCCCCAGCATTTT. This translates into CASSATGFGGQPQHF.

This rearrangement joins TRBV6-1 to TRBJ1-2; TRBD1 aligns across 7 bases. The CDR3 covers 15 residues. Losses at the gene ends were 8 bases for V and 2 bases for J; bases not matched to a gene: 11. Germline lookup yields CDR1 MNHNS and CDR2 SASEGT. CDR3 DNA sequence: TGTGCCAGCGATGAAACAGGGGTAGGAAACTATGGCTACACCTTC. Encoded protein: CASDETGVGNYGYTF.

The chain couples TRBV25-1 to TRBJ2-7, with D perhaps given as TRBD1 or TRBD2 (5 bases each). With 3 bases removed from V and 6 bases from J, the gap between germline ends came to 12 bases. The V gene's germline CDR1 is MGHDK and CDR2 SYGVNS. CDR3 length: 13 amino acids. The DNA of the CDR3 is TGTGCCAGCAGTGATTTGGGGGATGGCGAGCAGTACGTC. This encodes CASSDLGDGEQYV.

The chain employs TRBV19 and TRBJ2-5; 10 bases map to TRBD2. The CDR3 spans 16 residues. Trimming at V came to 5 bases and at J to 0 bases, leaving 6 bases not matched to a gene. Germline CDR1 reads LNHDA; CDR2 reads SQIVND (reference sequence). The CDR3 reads CASSVLAGDYQETQYF. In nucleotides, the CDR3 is TGTGCCAGTAGTGTCCTAGCGGGGGACTACCAAGAGACCCAGTACTTC.

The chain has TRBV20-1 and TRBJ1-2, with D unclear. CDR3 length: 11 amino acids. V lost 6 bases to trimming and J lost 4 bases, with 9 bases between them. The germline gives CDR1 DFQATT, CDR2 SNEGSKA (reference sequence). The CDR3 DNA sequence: TGCAGTGCCCCGCCGTCCTATGGCTACACCTTC. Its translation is CSAPPSYGYTF.

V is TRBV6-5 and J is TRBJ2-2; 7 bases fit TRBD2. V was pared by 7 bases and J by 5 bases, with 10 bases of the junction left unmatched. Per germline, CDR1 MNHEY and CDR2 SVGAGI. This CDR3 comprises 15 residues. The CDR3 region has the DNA TGTGCCAGCACCATGGTGGGGGGGATTACCGGGGAGCTGTTTTTT. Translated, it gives CASTMVGGITGELFF.

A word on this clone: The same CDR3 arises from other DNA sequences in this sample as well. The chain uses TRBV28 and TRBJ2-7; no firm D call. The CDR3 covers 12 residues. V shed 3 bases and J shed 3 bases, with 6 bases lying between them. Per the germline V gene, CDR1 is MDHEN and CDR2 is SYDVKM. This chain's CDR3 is CASSFARYEQYF. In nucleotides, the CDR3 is TGTGCCAGCAGTTTTGCCCGCTACGAGCAGTACTTC.

Here the CDR3 DNA reads TGTGCCAGCAGCTTAGTCGGGGACACAGATACGCAGTATTTT. Translated, it gives CASSLVGDTDTQYF. This chain uses TRBV11-3 with TRBJ2-3; weak D call: TRBD2 (5 bases). Looked up from germline, CDR1 is SGHNT and CDR2 is YENEEA. CDR3 size: 14 residues. V lost 1 base and J 2 bases, leaving 7 bases between the germline ends. Looking up the rest from reference TRBV11-3 and TRBJ2-3 gives the full variable domain: EAGVVQSPRYKIIEKKQPVAFWCNPISGHNTLYWYLQNLGQGPELLIRYENEEAVDDSQLPKDRFSAERLKGVDSTLKIQPAELGDSAVYLCASSLVGDTDTQYFGPGTRLTVL.

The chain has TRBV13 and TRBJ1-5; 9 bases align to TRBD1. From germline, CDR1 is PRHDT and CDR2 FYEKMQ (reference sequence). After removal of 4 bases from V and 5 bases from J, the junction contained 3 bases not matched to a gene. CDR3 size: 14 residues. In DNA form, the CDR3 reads TGTGCCAGCAGCTCGGGACAGGGCGATCAGCCCCAGCATTTT. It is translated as CASSSGQGDQPQHF.

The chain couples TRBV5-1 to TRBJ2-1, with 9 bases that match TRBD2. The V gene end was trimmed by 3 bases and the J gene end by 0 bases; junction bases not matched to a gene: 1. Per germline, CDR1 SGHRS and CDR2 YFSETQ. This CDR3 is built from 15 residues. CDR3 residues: CASSSSGNSYNEQFF. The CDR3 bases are TGCGCCAGCAGCTCTAGCGGGAACTCCTACAATGAGCAGTTCTTC.

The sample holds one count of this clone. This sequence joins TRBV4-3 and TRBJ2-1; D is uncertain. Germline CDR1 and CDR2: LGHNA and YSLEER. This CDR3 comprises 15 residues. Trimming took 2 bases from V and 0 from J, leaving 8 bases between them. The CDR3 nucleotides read TGCGCCAGCAGCCAATCCCTGAGCTCCTACAATGAGCAGTTCTTC. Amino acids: CASSQSLSSYNEQFF.

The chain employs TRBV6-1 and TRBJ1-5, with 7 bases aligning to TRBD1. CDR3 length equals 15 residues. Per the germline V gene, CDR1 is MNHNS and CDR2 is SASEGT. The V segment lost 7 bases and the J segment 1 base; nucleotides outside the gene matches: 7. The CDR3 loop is CASTVDRVSNQPQHF. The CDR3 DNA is TGTGCCAGCACTGTCGACAGGGTAAGCAATCAGCCCCAGCATTTT.

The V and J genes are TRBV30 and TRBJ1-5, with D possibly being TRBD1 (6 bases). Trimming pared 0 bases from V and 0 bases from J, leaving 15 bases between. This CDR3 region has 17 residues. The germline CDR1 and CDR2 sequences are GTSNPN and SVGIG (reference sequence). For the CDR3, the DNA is TGTGCCTGGAGTGTATCATGGTCAGGGGATAGCAATCAGCCCCAGCATTTT. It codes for CAWSVSWSGDSNQPQHF.

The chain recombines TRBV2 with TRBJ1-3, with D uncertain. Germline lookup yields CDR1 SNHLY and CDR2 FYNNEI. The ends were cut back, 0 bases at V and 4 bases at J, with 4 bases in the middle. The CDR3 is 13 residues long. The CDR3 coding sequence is TGTGCCAGCAGTGAAGCTCCGGGAAACACCATATATTTT. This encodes CASSEAPGNTIYF.

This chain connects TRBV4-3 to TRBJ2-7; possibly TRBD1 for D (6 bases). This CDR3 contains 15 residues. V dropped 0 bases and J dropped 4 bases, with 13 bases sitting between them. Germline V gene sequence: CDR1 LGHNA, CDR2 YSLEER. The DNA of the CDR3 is TGCGCCAGCAGCCAAGAACGGGACAACCTTTACGAGCAGTACTTC. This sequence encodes CASSQERDNLYEQYF.